These 14 T cell receptor beta chains originate from one sample sequenced in a study of post-analysis software for immune sequencing data. Points from the study as a whole: Five or six TRBV segments, TRBV5-6, TRBV5-1 and TRBV20-1 among them, were found more frequent in patients than controls.

Their recognized antigens are unknown. Unique molecular identifiers had been added to the TCR beta cDNA libraries. TCRdb fed the PCR reads into MiXCR, producing one record per CDR3 protein. Altogether about 770,000 distinct CDR3 sequences are present, about half being singletons, with the ten largest covering roughly 5%. The sequenced material came from blood. The receptors come from a girl aged 5 to 17 with multiple sclerosis.

This clonotype has at least ten counts. This chain joins TRBV20-1 and TRBJ2-1; 15 bases are shared with TRBD2. The CDR3 is 14 residues long. Germline V gene data show CDR1 as DFQATT and CDR2 as SNEGSKA (reference sequence). Trimming removed 3 bases from V and 10 bases from J; junction bases left unmatched: 4. CDR3: CSARGLAGGGEQFF. The CDR3 nucleotides are TGCAGTGCTAGGGGACTAGCGGGAGGAGGGGAGCAGTTCTTC.

This clonotype was recorded a few times. V usage is TRBV11-2 and J usage is TRBJ2-4; tentative D call: TRBD2 (5 bases). Trimming cost V 5 bases and J 9 bases, with 17 bases left between them. The germline CDR1 and CDR2 sequences are SGHAT and FQNNGV. This CDR3 has 14 amino acids. In nucleotides, the CDR3 is TGTGCCAGCAGCACACGAGCCTCCGAGGGCATTCAGTACTTC. This codes for CASSTRASEGIQYF.

This clonotype was observed a handful of times. This chain connects TRBV6-5 to TRBJ1-1; possible D gene TRBD1, 6 bases. This CDR3 spans 15 amino acids. V lost 7 bases, J lost 4 bases, and 19 bases lay in between. The germline CDR1 and CDR2 sequences are MNHEY and SVGAGI. The CDR3 DNA reads as TGTGCCAGCACTAGGGGCAGGGGAAGTGTCACTGAAGCTTTCTTT. This encodes CASTRGRGSVTEAFF.

The rearrangement links TRBV29-1 to TRBJ2-1; TRBD2 is a possible D gene (5 bases). This CDR3 has 14 amino acids. V was cut by 4 bases and J by 5 bases, with 15 bases left in between. Germline-derived CDR1 and CDR2 are SQVTM and ANQGSEA. CDR3 region: CSVAEGALDNEQFF. The CDR3 DNA is TGCAGCGTTGCCGAGGGAGCGCTAGACAATGAGCAGTTCTTC.

The rearrangement joins TRBV9 to TRBJ2-1; the match to TRBD2 covers 8 bases. CDR1 and CDR2 (germline): SGDLS, YYNGEE. The CDR3 spans 18 residues. V was clipped by 3 bases and J by 5 bases; unmatched bases: 16. The CDR3 coding sequence is TGTGCCAGCAGCGGACCGGGTACAGGGACTAGTCCCCACAATGAGCAGTTCTTC. Protein sequence: CASSGPGTGTSPHNEQFF.

J is TRBJ2-7 and V is TRBV7-2; 8 bases are shared with TRBD2. Germline loops: CDR1 SGHTA, CDR2 FQGNSA. The CDR3 has 19 amino acids. J gave up 1 base and V 1 base, and 15 bases lay outside the gene matches. The CDR3 nucleotides read TGTGCCAGCAGCTTAGGGATTGGCGGGAGGTTTGGACCGTCCTACGAGCAGTACTTC. This encodes CASSLGIGGRFGPSYEQYF. Looking up the rest from reference TRBV7-2 and TRBJ2-7 gives the full variable domain: GAGVSQSPSNKVTEKGKDVELRCDPISGHTALYWYRQSLGQGLEFLIYFQGNSAPDKSGLPSDRFSAERTGGSVSTLTIQRTQQEDSAVYLCASSLGIGGRFGPSYEQYFGPGTRLTVT.

The chain combines TRBV28 with TRBJ2-5; D possibly matches TRBD1 or TRBD2 (5 bases each). Deletions cut 2 bases from V and 5 bases from J, with 15 bases between. CDR1 is MDHEN and CDR2 is SYDVKM in the germline V gene. The CDR3 sequence is 15 residues long. The CDR3 DNA is TGTGCCAGCAGTTTAGGGACCCTTCTAGGGGAGACCCAGTACTTC. It specifies CASSLGTLLGETQYF.

The chain uses TRBV29-1 and TRBJ1-1, with TRBD1 matching over 9 bases. The CDR3 consists of 16 residues. Per germline, CDR1 SQVTM and CDR2 ANQGSEA. V shed 6 bases and J 0 bases; nucleotides not matched to a gene: 11. Here the CDR3 reads CSVTFPGQGVNTEAFF. In DNA, the CDR3 is TGCAGCGTGACCTTCCCGGGACAGGGCGTGAACACTGAAGCTTTCTTT.

This sequence joins TRBV7-9 and TRBJ1-1; D is undetermined. Germline V gene sequence: CDR1 SEHNR, CDR2 FQNEAQ (reference sequence). Trimming took off 5 bases at V and 6 bases at J, with 10 bases between the two ends. The length of the CDR3 is 12 residues. CDR3 region: CASSRAGPEAFF. The CDR3 coding sequence is TGTGCCAGCAGCAGGGCGGGTCCTGAAGCTTTCTTT. Combining the CDR3 with reference TRBV7-9 and TRBJ1-1 gives the whole variable domain DTGVSQNPRHKITKRGQNVTFRCDPISEHNRLYWYRQTLGQGPEFLTYFQNEAQLEKSRLLSDRFSAERPKGSFSTLEIQRTEQGDSAMYLCASSRAGPEAFFGQGTRLTVV.

The J gene is TRBJ2-7, the V gene TRBV18, with D possibly called TRBD1 or TRBD2 (6 bases each). Between the trimmed V and J ends, which lost 4 bases and 3 bases, there was a span of 13 bases. Germline CDR1 is KGHSH and CDR2 is LQKENI. The CDR3 consists of 14 residues. In DNA, the CDR3 is TGTGCCAGCTCACAACAGGGAGGCGGCTACGAGCAGTACTTC. Amino acids: CASSQQGGGYEQYF.

This chain connects TRBV7-9 to TRBJ2-7, with D perhaps TRBD2 (6 bases). The DNA end is a closer match to TRBJ2-5, so the J assignment may be wrong. This CDR3 has 17 amino acids. The germline V gene encodes CDR1 SEHNR and CDR2 FQNEAQ (reference sequence). As DNA, the CDR3 is TGTGCCAGCAGCTCGGAGGGCCTTATAGGGAAGGGTGAGACCCAGTACTTC. Amino acid sequence: CASSSEGLIGKGETQYF.

This clonotype was seen more than once but under ten times. The V gene is TRBV4-1, the J gene TRBJ2-5; 10 positions agree with TRBD1. This CDR3 has 16 amino acids. The V gene's germline CDR1 is MGHRA and CDR2 YSYEKL. Germline trimming cut 3 bases from V and 2 bases from J; bases unmatched to any gene: 6. The CDR3 reads CASSHSSGQGQETQYF. The CDR3 DNA follows: TGCGCCAGCAGCCATTCTTCGGGACAGGGGCAAGAGACCCAGTACTTC.

CDR3 nucleotides: TGTGCCAGCAGTGGAAGGACAGCACAAGCCCTAAACTATGGCTACACCTTC. Translated: CASSGRTAQALNYGYTF. The chain recombines TRBV6-1 with TRBJ1-2; D perhaps matches TRBD1 (6 bases). Trimming cost V 4 bases and J 2 bases, with 20 bases left between them. CDR3 size: 17 residues. In germline, CDR1 is MNHNS, CDR2 SASEGT.

J is TRBJ2-6 and V is TRBV24-1, with TRBD1 matching over 7 bases. The germline gives CDR1 KGHDR, CDR2 SFDVKD. After removal of 4 bases from V and 0 bases from J, the junction contained 8 bases not matched to a gene. The CDR3 is 18 amino acids. CDR3 DNA sequence: TGTGCCACCAGTGACCCCAACGAGGGGGCCTCTGGGGCCAACGTCCTGACTTTC. Residues: CATSDPNEGASGANVLTF.